The sequence of this T cell receptor (beta chain) was determined in a study of shared clonotypes between healthy human individuals (dated by TCRdb to 2020 to 2021). Study-wide context: The cohort included a few men and two women between 18 and 49 years of age. For each donor, CD4 naive and CD4 memory were each given three plates, CD8 naive was given two plates, and CD8 memory was given one plate. Leukapheresis yielded between about 0.8 and 8.9 billion PBMCs per donor. To estimate repertoire size and how much clonotype sharing occurs between individuals, the study deeply sequenced the blood TCR repertoires of about five healthy adults. Different laboratories and diverse techniques were used to prepare libraries and sequence TCR repertoires, to increase sequencing depth and limit assay-specific biases. On the study overall, not on this receptor specifically: When several donors were compared, the shared fraction of clonotypes was about 5% for naive CD4, 3.5% for naive CD8, 2.3% for memory CD4, and less than 0.5% for memory CD8. Rarefaction of sorted-subset datasets indicated incomplete sequencing despite the large sequencing depth. Based on pairwise subsampling, the degree of clonotype sharing among donors was expected to be affected by sequencing depth. Sampling was limited to blood, and TCR repertoires in tissue likely differ from TCR repertoires in blood. Naive subsets generally had larger estimated clonotype richness than memory subsets. The genetic and exposure-history diversity represented was limited by the small number of donors. Higher generation probabilities were observed for clonotypes shared by all four sorted-subset donors than for non-shared clonotypes.

TCR CDR3 regions were amplified from genomic DNA by multiplex PCR using the deep immunoSEQ assay. For each cell subset, the extracted genomic DNA was distributed evenly across all wells of several immunoSEQ 96-well plates, and each plate served as one replicate. For sorted subsets, each replicate PCR was loaded with about 0.2 ug genomic DNA, equivalent to 32,000 or so T cell genomes. Purified libraries were measured with a Qubit 3.0 fluorometer, size-checked on a Bioanalyzer 2100, and measured again with the KAPA Library Quantification kit. A separate single-read 150-cycle Illumina NextSeq 550 flow cell was used to sequence each immunoSEQ 96-well plate. Per the original workflow: Because only junctional sequences without quality scores were contained in the immunoSEQ output, filtering matching that applied to full-length reads could not be performed. Sequences were annotated with PyIR, a Python wrapper for IgBLAST v1.9, and V/J genes and CDR3 were assigned using IMGT germline references. Any read was removed if the V/J assignment was weak (E-value above 1e-6), the CDR3 was missing, or the read contained stop codons, out-of-frame junctions, or ambiguous translated residues. V3J clonotypes were defined by identical inferred V gene, J gene, and CDR3 amino acid sequence. To compute the percentage overlap between repertoires, the number of shared unique clonotypes was divided by the size of the smaller repertoire. Three approaches were used to assess repertoire richness: RTK rarefaction, the Chao1 estimator, and Recon v2.1 estimates of unobserved clonotypes. For all TCRbeta clonotypes obtained by the gDNA method from a few donors, generation probabilities were computed with OLGA. In its TCRdb copy, this immuneACCESS table keeps in-frame sequences only and misses some clones. Where compared with another copy, unresolved V genes explain less than half of these, and the others have no known cause. V and J calls and clone size follow that table, whereas D and trimming were derived from the DNA. Recorded for this sample are more than 2 million clones; 90% to 95% of them occurred a single time. Under 0.15% of the sample comes from the top ten.

From a lookup of the germline V gene, CDR1 and CDR2 are MNHNS and SASEGT. V gives up 2 bases and J gives up 3 bases, and the segment between their germline ends measures 10 bases. From the cysteine up to the phenylalanine, the CDR3 has a length of 14 residues. Only the CDR3 part of the read is kept: 42 bases, read in frame from the first base. Donors were healthy HIV-negative adults with no recently reported acute infections or vaccinations. Every donor was a Caucasian adult residing in Nashville, Tennessee, USA. CD4+ T cells were enriched through magnetic negative selection, after which naive cells were positively selected on CD45RA and the remaining negative fraction served as the memory subset. Blood was collected by leukapheresis, and PBMCs were isolated by Ficoll-Histopaque density gradient centrifugation and then cryopreserved in liquid nitrogen vapor phase. Analytical flow cytometry was used to check the purity and quantity of each magnetically sorted T cell population. Genomic DNA was isolated from each sorted fraction and quantified by UV absorbance on a Nanodrop 2000c.

A remark on this clone: The antigen it recognizes is unknown. Qualities for individual bases were not recorded, and no much larger clone is one base off.

The sequenced sample consisted of naive CD4+ T cells sorted from blood. The cell subset or site label for this specimen denotes: CD45RA+ positively selected. Recombination joined TRBV6-1 with TRBJ1-1, with the D gene not confidently named. The TCR was taken from a man between 18 and 29 years old in good health. The nucleotide sequence reads TGTGCCAGCAGTGAAAGCATCGGTTACACTGAAGCTTTCTTT. This gives the protein CASSESIGYTEAFF.